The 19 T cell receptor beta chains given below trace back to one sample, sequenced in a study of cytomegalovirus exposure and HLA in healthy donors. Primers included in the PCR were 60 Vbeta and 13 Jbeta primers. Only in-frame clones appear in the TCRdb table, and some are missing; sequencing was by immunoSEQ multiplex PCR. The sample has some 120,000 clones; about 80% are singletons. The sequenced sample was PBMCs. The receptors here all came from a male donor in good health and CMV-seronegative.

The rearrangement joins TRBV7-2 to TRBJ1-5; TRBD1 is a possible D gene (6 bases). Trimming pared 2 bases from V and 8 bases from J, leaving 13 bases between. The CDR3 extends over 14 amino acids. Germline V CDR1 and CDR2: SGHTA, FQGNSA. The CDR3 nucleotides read TGTGCCAGCAGCTTAAGAACAGGGCATGAGCCCCAGCATTTT. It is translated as CASSLRTGHEPQHF.

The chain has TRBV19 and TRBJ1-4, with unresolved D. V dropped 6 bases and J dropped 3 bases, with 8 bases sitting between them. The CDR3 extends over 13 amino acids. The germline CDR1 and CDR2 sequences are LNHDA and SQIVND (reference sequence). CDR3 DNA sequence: TGTGCCAGTAGGGCCTCTCCTAATGAAAAACTGTTTTTT. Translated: CASRASPNEKLFF.

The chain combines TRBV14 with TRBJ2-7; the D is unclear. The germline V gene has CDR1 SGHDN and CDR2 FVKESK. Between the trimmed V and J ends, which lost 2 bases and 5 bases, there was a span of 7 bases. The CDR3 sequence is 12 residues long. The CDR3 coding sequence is TGTGCCAGCAGCCAACTAACGGACGAGCAGTACTTC. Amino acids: CASSQLTDEQYF.

The CDR3: CASSEAGRAPDTQYF. The CDR3 region has the DNA TGTGCCAGCAGTGAAGCGGGCAGGGCGCCAGATACGCAGTATTTT. The chain carries TRBV6-1 and TRBJ2-3, with D possibly TRBD1 on 5 matching bases. This CDR3 has 15 amino acids. V gave up 0 bases and J gave up 4 bases, with 11 bases separating them. In germline, CDR1 is MNHNS, CDR2 SASEGT.

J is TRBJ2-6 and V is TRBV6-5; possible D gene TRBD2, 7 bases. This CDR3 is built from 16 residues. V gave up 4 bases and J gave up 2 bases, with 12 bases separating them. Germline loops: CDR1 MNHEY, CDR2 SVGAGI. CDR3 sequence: CASSSGGAAGANVLTF. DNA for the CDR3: TGTGCCAGCAGTTCTGGGGGGGCTGCTGGGGCCAACGTCCTGACTTTC.

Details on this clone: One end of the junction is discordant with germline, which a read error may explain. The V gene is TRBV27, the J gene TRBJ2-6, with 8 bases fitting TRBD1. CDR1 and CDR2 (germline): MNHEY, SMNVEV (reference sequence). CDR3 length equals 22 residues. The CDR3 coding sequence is TGTGCCAGCAGTTCGCCCCGACAGGGGACAGCTACCATTACTGCTGGGGCCAACGGCCTGACTTTC. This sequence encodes CASSSPRQGTATITAGANGLTF.

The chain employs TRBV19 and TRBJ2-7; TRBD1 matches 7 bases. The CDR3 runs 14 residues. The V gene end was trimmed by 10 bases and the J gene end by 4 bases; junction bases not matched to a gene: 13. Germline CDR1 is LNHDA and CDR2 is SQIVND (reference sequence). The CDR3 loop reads CATSEPGQSYEQYF. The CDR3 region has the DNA TGTGCCACAAGCGAGCCGGGACAGTCTTACGAGCAGTACTTC.

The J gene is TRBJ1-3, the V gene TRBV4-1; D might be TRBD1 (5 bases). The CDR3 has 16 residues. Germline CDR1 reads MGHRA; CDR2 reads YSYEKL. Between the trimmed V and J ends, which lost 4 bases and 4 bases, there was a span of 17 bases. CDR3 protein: CASSRGAPARGNTIYF. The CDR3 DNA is TGCGCCAGCAGCCGTGGGGCCCCGGCGAGAGGAAACACCATATATTTT.

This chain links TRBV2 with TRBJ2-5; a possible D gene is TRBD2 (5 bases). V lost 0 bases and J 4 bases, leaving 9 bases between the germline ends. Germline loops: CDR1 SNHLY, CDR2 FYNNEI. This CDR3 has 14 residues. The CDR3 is CASSEARGSETQYF. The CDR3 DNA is TGTGCCAGCAGTGAAGCTCGGGGATCAGAGACCCAGTACTTC. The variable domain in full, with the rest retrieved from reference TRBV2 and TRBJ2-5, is EPEVTQTPSHQVTQMGQEVILRCVPISNHLYFYWYRQILGQKVEFLVSFYNNEISEKSEIFDDQFSVERPDGSNFTLKIRSTKLEDSAMYFCASSEARGSETQYFGPGTRLLVL.

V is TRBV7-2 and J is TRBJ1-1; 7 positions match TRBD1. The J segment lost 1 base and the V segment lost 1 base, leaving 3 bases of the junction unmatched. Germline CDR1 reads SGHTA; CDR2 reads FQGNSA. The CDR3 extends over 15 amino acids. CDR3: CASSLGGQRNTEAFF. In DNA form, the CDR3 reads TGTGCCAGCAGCTTAGGGGGACAGAGGAACACTGAAGCTTTCTTT.

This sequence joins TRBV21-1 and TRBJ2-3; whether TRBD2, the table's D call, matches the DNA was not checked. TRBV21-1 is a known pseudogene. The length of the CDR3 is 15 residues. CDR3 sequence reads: CASSPTRASTDTQYF. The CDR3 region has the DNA TGTGCCAGCAGCCCTACTAGGGCTAGCACAGATACGCAGTATTTT.

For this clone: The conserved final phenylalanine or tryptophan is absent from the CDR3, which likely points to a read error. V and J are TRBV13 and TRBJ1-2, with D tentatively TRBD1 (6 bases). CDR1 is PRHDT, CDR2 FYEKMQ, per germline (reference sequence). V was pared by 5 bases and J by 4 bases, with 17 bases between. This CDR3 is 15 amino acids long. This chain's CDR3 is CASSPAIDRSYGYTL. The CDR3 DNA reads TGTGCCAGCAGCCCCGCCATTGACAGGAGCTATGGCTACACCCTC.

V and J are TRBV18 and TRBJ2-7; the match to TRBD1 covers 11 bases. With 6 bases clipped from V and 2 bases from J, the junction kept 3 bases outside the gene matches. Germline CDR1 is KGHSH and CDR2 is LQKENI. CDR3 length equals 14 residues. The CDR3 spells CASSQGQGAYEQYF. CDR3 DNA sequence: TGTGCCAGCTCCCAGGGACAGGGGGCCTACGAGCAGTACTTC.

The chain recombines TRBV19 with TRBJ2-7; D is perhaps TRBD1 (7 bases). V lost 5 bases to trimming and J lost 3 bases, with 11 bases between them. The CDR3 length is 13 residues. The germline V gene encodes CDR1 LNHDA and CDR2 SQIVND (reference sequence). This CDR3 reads CASSLQGGYEQYF. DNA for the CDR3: TGTGCCAGTAGTCTGCAGGGGGGCTACGAGCAGTACTTC.

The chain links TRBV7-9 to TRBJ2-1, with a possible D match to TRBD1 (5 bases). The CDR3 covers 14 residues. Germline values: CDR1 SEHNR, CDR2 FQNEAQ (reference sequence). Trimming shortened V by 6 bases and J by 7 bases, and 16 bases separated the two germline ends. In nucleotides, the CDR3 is TGTGCCAGCAGGCCGGACAAGGTTAATAATGAGCAGTTCTTC. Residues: CASRPDKVNNEQFF.

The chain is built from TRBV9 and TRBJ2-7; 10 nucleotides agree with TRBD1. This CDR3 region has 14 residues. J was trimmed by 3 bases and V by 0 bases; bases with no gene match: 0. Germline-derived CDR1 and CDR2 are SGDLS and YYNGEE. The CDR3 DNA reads TGTGCCAGCAGCGTAGGGGACAGGGGCTACGAGCAGTACTTC. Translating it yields CASSVGDRGYEQYF. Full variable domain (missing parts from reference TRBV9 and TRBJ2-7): DSGVTQTPKHLITATGQRVTLRCSPRSGDLSVYWYQQSLDQGLQFLIQYYNGEERAKGNILERFSAQQFPDLHSELNLSSLELGDSALYFCASSVGDRGYEQYFGPGTRLTVT.

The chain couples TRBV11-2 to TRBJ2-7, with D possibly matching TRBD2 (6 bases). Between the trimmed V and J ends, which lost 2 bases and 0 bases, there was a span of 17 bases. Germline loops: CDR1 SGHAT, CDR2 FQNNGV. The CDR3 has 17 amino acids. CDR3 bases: TGTGCCAGCAGCTTAAGGCTAATAGCGGCAAGCTCCTACGAGCAGTACTTC. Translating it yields CASSLRLIAASSYEQYF.

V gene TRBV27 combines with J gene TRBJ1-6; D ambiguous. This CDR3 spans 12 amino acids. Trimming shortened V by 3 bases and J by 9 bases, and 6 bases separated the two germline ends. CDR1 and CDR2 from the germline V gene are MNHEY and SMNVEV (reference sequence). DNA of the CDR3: TGTGCCAGCAGTTTTTCGGGTTCACCCCTCCACTTT. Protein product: CASSFSGSPLHF.

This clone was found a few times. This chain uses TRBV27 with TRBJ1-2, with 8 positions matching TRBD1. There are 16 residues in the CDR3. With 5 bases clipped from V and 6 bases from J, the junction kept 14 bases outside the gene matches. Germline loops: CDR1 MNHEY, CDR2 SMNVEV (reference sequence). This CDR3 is CASSTRRQGIIHGYTF. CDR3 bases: TGTGCCAGCAGTACCCGTCGACAGGGGATAATACATGGCTACACCTTC.